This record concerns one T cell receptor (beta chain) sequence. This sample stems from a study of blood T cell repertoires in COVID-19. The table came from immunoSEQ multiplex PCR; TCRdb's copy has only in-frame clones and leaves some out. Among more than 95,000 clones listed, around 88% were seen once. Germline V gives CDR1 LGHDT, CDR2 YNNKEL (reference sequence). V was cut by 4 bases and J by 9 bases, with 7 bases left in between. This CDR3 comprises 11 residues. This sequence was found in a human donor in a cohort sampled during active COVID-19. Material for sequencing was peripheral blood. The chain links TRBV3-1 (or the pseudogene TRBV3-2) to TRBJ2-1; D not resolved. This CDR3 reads CASSLFSEQFF. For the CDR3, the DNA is TGTGCCAGCAGCCTATTCAGTGAGCAGTTCTTC.